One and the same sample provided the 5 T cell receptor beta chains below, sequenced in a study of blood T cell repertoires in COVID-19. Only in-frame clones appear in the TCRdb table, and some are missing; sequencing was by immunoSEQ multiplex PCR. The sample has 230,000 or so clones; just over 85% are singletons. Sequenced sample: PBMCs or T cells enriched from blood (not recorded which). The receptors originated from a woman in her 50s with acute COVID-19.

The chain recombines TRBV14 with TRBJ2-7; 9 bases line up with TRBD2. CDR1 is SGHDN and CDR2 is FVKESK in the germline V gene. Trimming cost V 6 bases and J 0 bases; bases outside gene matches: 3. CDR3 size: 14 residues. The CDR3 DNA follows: TGTGCCAGCAGACTTAGCGGGAGCTCCTACGAGCAGTACTTC. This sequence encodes CASRLSGSSYEQYF.

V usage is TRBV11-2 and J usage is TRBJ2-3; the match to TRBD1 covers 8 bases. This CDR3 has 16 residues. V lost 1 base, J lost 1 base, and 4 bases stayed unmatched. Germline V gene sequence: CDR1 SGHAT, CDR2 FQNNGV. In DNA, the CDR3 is TGTGCCAGCAGCTTAGTCGGGACAGGACGCACAGATACGCAGTATTTT. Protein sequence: CASSLVGTGRTDTQYF.

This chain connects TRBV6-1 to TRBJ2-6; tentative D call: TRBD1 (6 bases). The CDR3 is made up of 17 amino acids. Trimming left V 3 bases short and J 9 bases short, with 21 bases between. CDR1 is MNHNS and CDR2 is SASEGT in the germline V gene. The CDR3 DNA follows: TGTGCCAGCAGTGACAGGGGTCCCCTTGAAGGTGACAACGTCCTGACTTTC. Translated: CASSDRGPLEGDNVLTF.

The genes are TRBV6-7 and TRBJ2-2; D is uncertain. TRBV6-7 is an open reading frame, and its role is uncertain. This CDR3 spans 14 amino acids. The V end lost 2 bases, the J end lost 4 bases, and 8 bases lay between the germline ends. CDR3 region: CASSYGQITGELFF. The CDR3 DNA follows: TGTGCCAGCAGTTACGGCCAGATCACCGGGGAGCTGTTTTTT.

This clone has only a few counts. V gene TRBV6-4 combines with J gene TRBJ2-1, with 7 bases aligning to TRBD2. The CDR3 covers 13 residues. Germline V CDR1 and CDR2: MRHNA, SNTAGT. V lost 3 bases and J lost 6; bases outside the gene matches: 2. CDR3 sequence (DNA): TGTGCCAGCAGTGAACGGACTAGCAATGAGCAGTTCTTC. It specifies CASSERTSNEQFF.